Each of the 13 T cell receptor beta chains below was sequenced from the same sample in a study of T cells in tumors after PD-1 blockade. TCRdb's copy holds only in-frame clones and misses some; the assay was immunoSEQ multiplex PCR. The sample contains about 48,000 clones, around 85% of which appear only once. This sample comprised PBMCs, obtained before anti-PD-1 treatment. These receptors were taken from a human donor with basal cell carcinoma.

V and J are TRBV13 and TRBJ2-5; D is undetermined. V was clipped by 5 bases and J by 0 bases, with 13 bases between them. Germline V gene data show CDR1 as PRHDT and CDR2 as FYEKMQ (reference sequence). This CDR3 contains 15 residues. This CDR3 reads CASSTKDGYQETQYF. DNA of the CDR3: TGTGCCAGCAGCACAAAGGACGGGTACCAAGAGACCCAGTACTTC.

The V call is TRBV5-1, the J call TRBJ2-3, with 10 nucleotides matching TRBD1. The junction had 6 bases not matched to a gene; V was cut back by 5 bases and J by 3 bases. The V gene's germline CDR1 is SGHRS and CDR2 YFSETQ. This CDR3 region has 15 residues. CDR3 bases: TGCGCCAGCAGTCAGGACAGGGGGATGACAGATACGCAGTATTTT. Its protein product is CASSQDRGMTDTQYF.

The chain uses TRBV6-5 and TRBJ1-3, with D tentatively TRBD1 (6 bases). The V gene lost 9 bases and the J gene lost 0 bases, with 15 bases spanning the gap. The CDR3 spans 15 residues. From germline, CDR1 is MNHEY and CDR2 SVGAGI. The CDR3 DNA is TGTGCCAGTACCCAGGGGTCCGTCTCTGGAAACACCATATATTTT. Translated, it gives CASTQGSVSGNTIYF.

This clone was seen only once. This sequence joins TRBV14 and TRBJ1-2; TRBD1 might be the D (6 bases). The CDR3 has 17 amino acids. V lost 4 bases to trimming and J lost 1 base, with 19 bases between them. Germline CDR1 reads SGHDN; CDR2 reads FVKESK. In DNA, the CDR3 is TGTGCCAGCAGCCGAGGGGGATCTGCCTTGGGTAACTATGGCTACACCTTC. Its protein is CASSRGGSALGNYGYTF.

This clone was counted a few times. V gene TRBV5-4 combines with J gene TRBJ1-6, with unresolved D. The germline CDR1 and CDR2 sequences are SGHNT and YYREEE (reference sequence). V was clipped by 0 bases and J by 6 bases, with 10 bases between them. CDR3 length: 15 residues. The DNA of the CDR3 is TGTGCCAGCAGCTTGGTAAAACAGCCTAATTCACCCCTCCACTTT. Its translation is CASSLVKQPNSPLHF.

The rearrangement links TRBV2 to TRBJ2-5, with TRBD2 identical over 9 bases. Germline assignment: CDR1 SNHLY and CDR2 FYNNEI. This CDR3 spans 18 amino acids. The ends lost 2 bases at V and 0 bases at J; junction bases unmatched: 10. CDR3 region: CASSEYILSGGYQETQYF. CDR3 bases: TGTGCCAGCAGTGAATATATCCTTAGCGGGGGATACCAAGAGACCCAGTACTTC.

A single count supports this clone. CDR3 amino acids: CASSFSNGEQFF. CDR3 coding DNA: TGTGCCAGCAGTTTTTCGAACGGGGAGCAGTTCTTC. The chain carries TRBV12-3 or TRBV12-4 and TRBJ2-1, with D unresolved. Between the trimmed V and J ends, which lost 3 bases and 10 bases, there was a span of 10 bases. This CDR3 is built from 12 residues.

This clone was observed a single time. The V call is TRBV6-5, the J call TRBJ1-4; D gene ambiguous. Trimming pared 2 bases from V and 8 bases from J, leaving 15 bases between. Germline assignment: CDR1 MNHEY and CDR2 SVGAGI. CDR3 length equals 15 residues. Here the CDR3 DNA reads TGTGCCAGCAGTTACCGGACGGGAGAAGGAGAAAAACTGTTTTTT. This codes for CASSYRTGEGEKLFF.

The chain uses TRBV20-1 and TRBJ2-6; TRBD2 matches 7 bases. This CDR3 has 17 residues. V dropped 3 bases and J dropped 0; count of bases not matched to a gene: 8. Germline V gene sequence: CDR1 DFQATT, CDR2 SNEGSKA (reference sequence). CDR3: CSASNCGGGSGANVLTF. In nucleotides, the CDR3 is TGCAGTGCTAGTAACTGTGGGGGGGGCTCTGGGGCCAACGTCCTGACTTTC.

The chain combines TRBV3-1 (or the pseudogene TRBV3-2) with TRBJ2-5; unclear D gene. The V gene's germline CDR1 is LGHDT and CDR2 YNNKEL (reference sequence). This CDR3 has 12 residues. V gave up 0 bases and J gave up 5 bases, with 4 bases separating them. The CDR3 reads CASSQDSETQYF. The CDR3 bases are TGTGCCAGCAGCCAAGATTCGGAGACCCAGTACTTC.

The chain joins TRBV13 to TRBJ2-3; 8 nucleotides agree with TRBD2. Germline V lookup: CDR1 PRHDT, CDR2 FYEKMQ (reference sequence). This CDR3 has 17 amino acids. V shed 5 bases and J 3 bases; nucleotides not matched to a gene: 13. The CDR3 DNA reads TGTGCCAGCAGCCCGCCGGGGGGGACCGTTAGAACAGATACGCAGTATTTT. Protein product: CASSPPGGTVRTDTQYF.

The chain has TRBV28 and TRBJ1-2, with TRBD1 identical over 7 bases. V lost 6 bases, J lost 0 bases, and 22 bases stayed unmatched. Per germline, CDR1 MDHEN and CDR2 SYDVKM. The CDR3 totals 20 residues. In DNA, the CDR3 is TGTGCCAGCAGGATCGCCCTTCTTCGACAGGGTCCTTCCCCTAACTATGGCTACACCTTC. Translation gives CASRIALLRQGPSPNYGYTF.

J is TRBJ2-3 and V is TRBV30; TRBD2 agrees at 14 bases. Trimming took 2 bases from V and 3 from J; bases not matched to a gene: 4. The germline gives CDR1 GTSNPN, CDR2 SVGIG (reference sequence). The CDR3 length is 16 residues. The CDR3 coding sequence is TGTGCCTGGAGTCCCCGGACTAGCGGGGGGACAGATACGCAGTATTTT. Its translation is CAWSPRTSGGTDTQYF. Supplemented by reference TRBV30 and TRBJ2-3, the full variable domain reads SQTIHQWPATLVQPVGSPLSLECTVEGTSNPNLYWYRQAAGRGLQLLFYSVGIGQISSEVPQNLSASRPQDRQFILSSKKLLLSDSGFYLCAWSPRTSGGTDTQYFGPGTRLTVL.